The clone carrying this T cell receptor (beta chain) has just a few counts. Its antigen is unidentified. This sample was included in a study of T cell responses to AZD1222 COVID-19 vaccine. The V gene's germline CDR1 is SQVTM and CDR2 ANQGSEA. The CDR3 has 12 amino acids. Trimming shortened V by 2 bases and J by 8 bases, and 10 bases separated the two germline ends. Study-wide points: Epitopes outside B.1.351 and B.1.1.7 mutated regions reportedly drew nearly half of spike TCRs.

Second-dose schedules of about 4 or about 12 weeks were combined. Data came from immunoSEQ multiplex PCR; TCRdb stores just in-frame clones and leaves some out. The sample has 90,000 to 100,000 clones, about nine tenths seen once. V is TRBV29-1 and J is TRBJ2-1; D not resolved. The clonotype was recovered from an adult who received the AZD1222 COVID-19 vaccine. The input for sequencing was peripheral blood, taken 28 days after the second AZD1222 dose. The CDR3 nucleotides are TGCAGCGTTGAAATAGTATTGGATGAGCAGTTCTTC. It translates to CSVEIVLDEQFF.